The text below deals with one T cell receptor (beta chain). The data were obtained in a study of shared T cell receptors in the human thymus. The method was immunoSEQ multiplex PCR; TCRdb's version includes in-frame clones alone and lacks a portion of them. Counted here are hundreds of thousands of clones, roughly 94% occurring once; the ten biggest clones make up roughly 0.021%. The ends were cut back, 5 bases at V and 7 bases at J, with 9 bases in the middle. The CDR3 is made up of 12 amino acids. CDR1 and CDR2 from the germline V gene are SGHTA and FQGNSA. The V call is TRBV7-2, the J call TRBJ1-5; D is unclear. The sequence derives from a human donor. The sequencing input was thymocytes. CDR3 sequence (DNA): TGTGCCAGCAGCCCACCAGGCCAGCCCCAGCATTTT. It translates to CASSPPGQPQHF. Full variable domain (outside the CDR3, taken from reference TRBV7-2 and TRBJ1-5): GAGVSQSPSNKVTEKGKDVELRCDPISGHTALYWYRQSLGQGLEFLIYFQGNSAPDKSGLPSDRFSAERTGGSVSTLTIQRTQQEDSAVYLCASSPPGQPQHFGDGTRLSIL.